This T cell receptor beta chain was found in a study of CD8 T cells in ankylosing spondylitis. In regard to this clonotype: The antigen is unknown.

TCRdb re-called the 5' RACE reads with MiXCR, one entry per CDR3 protein. The table records fewer than 500,000 distinct CDR3 sequences, about 25% of them present only once. The CDR3 spans 17 residues. Looked up from germline, CDR1 is LNHNV and CDR2 is YYDKDF (reference sequence). Trimming removed 0 bases from V and 1 base from J; junction bases left unmatched: 6. Study conclusions and caveats: Made up of about eight highly homologous variants, a TCR beta motif appeared characteristic of ankylosing spondylitis blood.

Input material: blood, either unsorted or a sorted T cell fraction (not recorded which). The clonotype originates from a male donor with ankylosing spondylitis. The chain links TRBV15 to TRBJ1-3; 7 bases fit TRBD1. The CDR3 coding sequence is TGTGCCACCAGCAGAGATCCGGGACAGACTTCTGGAAACACCATATATTTT. Protein product: CATSRDPGQTSGNTIYF.